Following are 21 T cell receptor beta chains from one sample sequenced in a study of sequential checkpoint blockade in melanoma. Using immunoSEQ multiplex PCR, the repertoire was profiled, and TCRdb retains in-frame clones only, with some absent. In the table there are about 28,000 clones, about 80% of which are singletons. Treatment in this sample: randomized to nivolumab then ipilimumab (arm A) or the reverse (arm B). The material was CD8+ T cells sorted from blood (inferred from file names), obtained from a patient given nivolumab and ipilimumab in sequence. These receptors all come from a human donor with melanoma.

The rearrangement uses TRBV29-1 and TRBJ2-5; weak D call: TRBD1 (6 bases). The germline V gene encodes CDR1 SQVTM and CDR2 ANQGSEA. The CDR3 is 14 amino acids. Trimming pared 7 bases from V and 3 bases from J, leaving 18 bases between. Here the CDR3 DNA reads TGCAGCGGATTTCCGGGACAAGGGGAAGAGACCCAGTACTTC. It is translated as CSGFPGQGEETQYF.

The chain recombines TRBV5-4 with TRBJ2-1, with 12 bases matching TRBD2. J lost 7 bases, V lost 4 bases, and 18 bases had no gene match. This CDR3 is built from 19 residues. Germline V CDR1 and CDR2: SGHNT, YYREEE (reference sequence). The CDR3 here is CASSAWGLTSGGDLNEQFF. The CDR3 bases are TGTGCCAGCAGCGCCTGGGGACTGACTAGCGGGGGCGATCTTAATGAGCAGTTCTTC.

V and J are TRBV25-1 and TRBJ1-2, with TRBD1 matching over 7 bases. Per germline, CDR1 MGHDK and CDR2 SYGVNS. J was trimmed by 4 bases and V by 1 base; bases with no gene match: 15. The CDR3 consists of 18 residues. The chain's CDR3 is CASSEFGPQGVRGYGYTF. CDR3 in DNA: TGTGCCAGCAGTGAATTCGGTCCGCAGGGGGTCCGCGGCTATGGCTACACCTTC.

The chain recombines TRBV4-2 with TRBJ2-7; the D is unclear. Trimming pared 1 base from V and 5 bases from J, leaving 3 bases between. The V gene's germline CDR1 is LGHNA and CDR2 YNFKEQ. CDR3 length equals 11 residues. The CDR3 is CASSQGNEQYF. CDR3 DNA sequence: TGTGCCAGCAGCCAAGGTAACGAGCAGTACTTC.

In DNA, the CDR3 is TGTGCCAGCAGCTATGGGACAGGGGGGGAAAAACTGTTTTTT. Its protein product is CASSYGTGGEKLFF. The chain is built from TRBV5-6 and TRBJ1-4; 11 bases are a match to TRBD1. Trimming took 3 bases from V and 8 from J; bases not matched to a gene: 3. Per the germline V gene, CDR1 is SGHDT and CDR2 is YYEEEE. The CDR3 totals 14 residues.

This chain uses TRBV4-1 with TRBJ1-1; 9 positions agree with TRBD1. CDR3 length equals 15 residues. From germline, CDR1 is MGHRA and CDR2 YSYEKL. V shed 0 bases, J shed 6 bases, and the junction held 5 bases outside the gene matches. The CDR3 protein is CASSQEGTGTSEAFF. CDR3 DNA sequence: TGCGCCAGCAGCCAAGAGGGGACAGGGACCTCTGAAGCTTTCTTT.

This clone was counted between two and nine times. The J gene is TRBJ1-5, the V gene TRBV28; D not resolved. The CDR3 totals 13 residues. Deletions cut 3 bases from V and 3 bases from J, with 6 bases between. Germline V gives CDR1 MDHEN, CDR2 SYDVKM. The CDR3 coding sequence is TGTGCCAGCAGTTTGACATACAATCAGCCCCAGCATTTT. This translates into CASSLTYNQPQHF.

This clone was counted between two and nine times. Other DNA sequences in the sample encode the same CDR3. In nucleotides, the CDR3 is TGTGCCAGCAGCTTGGGGTTAGCGGGGGCCTACGAGCAGTACTTC. This sequence encodes CASSLGLAGAYEQYF. J is TRBJ2-7 and V is TRBV11-2, with 9 bases lining up with TRBD2. Germline values: CDR1 SGHAT, CDR2 FQNNGV. With 3 bases clipped from V and 2 bases from J, the junction kept 5 bases outside the gene matches. The CDR3 runs 15 residues.

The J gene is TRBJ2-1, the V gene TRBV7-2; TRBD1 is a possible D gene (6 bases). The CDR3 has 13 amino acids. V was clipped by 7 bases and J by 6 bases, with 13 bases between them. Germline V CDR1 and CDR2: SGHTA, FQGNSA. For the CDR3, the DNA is TGTGCCAGCACCCCCGGACAGCCCAATGAGCAGTTCTTC. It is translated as CASTPGQPNEQFF.

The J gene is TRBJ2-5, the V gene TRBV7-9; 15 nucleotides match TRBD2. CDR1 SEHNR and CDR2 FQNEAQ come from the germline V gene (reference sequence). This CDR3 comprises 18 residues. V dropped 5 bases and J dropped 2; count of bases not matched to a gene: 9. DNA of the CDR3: TGTGCCAGCAGCCCGGGACTAGCGGGGGGCTCGGGACAAGAGACCCAGTACTTC. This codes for CASSPGLAGGSGQETQYF.

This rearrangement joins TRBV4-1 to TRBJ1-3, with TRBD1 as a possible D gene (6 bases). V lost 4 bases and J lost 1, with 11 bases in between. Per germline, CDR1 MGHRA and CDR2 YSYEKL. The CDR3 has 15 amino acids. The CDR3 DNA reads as TGCGCCAGCAGCCTCAAAACAGGGTCTGGAAACACCATATATTTT. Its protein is CASSLKTGSGNTIYF.

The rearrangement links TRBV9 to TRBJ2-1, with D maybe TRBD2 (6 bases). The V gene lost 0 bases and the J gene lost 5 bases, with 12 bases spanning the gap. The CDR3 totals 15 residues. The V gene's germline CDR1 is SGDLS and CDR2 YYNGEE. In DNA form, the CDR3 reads TGTGCCAGCAGCGTAGGCGGAGGGAGTAACAATGAGCAGTTCTTC. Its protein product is CASSVGGGSNNEQFF.

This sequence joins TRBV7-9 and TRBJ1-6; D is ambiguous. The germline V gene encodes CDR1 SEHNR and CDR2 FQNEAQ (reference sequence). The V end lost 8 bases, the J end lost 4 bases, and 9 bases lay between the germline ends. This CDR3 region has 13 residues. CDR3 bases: TGTGCCAGCGGAGGGCCGTATAATTCACCCCTCCACTTT. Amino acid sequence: CASGGPYNSPLHF.

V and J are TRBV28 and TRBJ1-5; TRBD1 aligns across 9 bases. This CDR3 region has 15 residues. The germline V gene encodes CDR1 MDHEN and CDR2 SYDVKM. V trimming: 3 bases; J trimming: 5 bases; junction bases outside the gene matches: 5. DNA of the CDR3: TGTGCCAGCAGTTTTCTACAGGGGGCTTATCAGCCCCAGCATTTT. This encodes CASSFLQGAYQPQHF. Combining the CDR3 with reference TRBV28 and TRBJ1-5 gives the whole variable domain DVKVTQSSRYLVKRTGEKVFLECVQDMDHENMFWYRQDPGLGLRLIYFSYDVKMKEKGDIPEGYSVSREKKERFSLILESASTNQTSMYLCASSFLQGAYQPQHFGDGTRLSIL.

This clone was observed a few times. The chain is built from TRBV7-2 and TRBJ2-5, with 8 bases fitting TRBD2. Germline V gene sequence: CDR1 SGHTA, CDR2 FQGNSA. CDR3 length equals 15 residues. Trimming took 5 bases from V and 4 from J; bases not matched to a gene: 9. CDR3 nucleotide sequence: TGTGCCAGCAGCGTGATCGGGGGGGCTGGAGAGACCCAGTACTTC. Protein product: CASSVIGGAGETQYF.

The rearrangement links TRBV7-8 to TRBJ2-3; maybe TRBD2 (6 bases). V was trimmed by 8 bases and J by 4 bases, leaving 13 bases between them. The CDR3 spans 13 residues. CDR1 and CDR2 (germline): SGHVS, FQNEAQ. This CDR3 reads CASASGGADTQYF. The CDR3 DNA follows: TGTGCCAGCGCCTCCGGGGGAGCAGATACGCAGTATTTT.

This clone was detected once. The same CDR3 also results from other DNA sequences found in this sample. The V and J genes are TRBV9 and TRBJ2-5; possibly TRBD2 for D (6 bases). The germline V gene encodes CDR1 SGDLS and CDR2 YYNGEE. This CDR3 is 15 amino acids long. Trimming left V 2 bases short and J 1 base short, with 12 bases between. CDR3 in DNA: TGTGCCAGCAGCGTTTCGGGGGATTCCCAAGAGACCCAGTACTTC. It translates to CASSVSGDSQETQYF.

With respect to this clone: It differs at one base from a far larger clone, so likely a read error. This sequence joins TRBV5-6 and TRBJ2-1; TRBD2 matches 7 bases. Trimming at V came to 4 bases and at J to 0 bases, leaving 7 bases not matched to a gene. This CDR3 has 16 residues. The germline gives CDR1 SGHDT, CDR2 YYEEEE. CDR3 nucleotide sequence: TGTGCCAGCAGCCAAGATACGGGGGGCTCCTACAATGAGCAGTTCTTC. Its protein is CASSQDTGGSYNEQFF.

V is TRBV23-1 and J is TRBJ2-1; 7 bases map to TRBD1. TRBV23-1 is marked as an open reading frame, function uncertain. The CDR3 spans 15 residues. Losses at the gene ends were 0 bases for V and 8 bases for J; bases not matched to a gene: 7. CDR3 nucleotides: TGCGCCAGCAGTCAATCTCCAGGGGGTATGGATGAGCAGTTCTTC. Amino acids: CASSQSPGGMDEQFF.

The CDR3 here is CAWSVRDEQYF. Here the CDR3 DNA reads TGTGCCTGGAGTGTACGGGACGAGCAGTACTTC. The J gene is TRBJ2-7, the V gene TRBV30; D remains unclear. V was clipped by 0 bases and J by 5 bases, with 5 bases between them. Germline V gene sequence: CDR1 GTSNPN, CDR2 SVGIG (reference sequence). CDR3 length equals 11 residues.

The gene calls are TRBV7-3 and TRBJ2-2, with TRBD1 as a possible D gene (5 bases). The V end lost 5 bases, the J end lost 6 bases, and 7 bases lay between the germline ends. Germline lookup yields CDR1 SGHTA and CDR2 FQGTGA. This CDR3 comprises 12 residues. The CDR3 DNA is TGTGCCAGCAGCCTAGGGGCCGGGGAGCTGTTTTTT. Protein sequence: CASSLGAGELFF. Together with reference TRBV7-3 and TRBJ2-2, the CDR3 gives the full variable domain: GAGVSQTPSNKVTEKGKYVELRCDPISGHTALYWYRQSLGQGPEFLIYFQGTGAADDSGLPNDRFFAVRPEGSVSTLKIQRTERGDSAVYLCASSLGAGELFFGEGSRLTVL.